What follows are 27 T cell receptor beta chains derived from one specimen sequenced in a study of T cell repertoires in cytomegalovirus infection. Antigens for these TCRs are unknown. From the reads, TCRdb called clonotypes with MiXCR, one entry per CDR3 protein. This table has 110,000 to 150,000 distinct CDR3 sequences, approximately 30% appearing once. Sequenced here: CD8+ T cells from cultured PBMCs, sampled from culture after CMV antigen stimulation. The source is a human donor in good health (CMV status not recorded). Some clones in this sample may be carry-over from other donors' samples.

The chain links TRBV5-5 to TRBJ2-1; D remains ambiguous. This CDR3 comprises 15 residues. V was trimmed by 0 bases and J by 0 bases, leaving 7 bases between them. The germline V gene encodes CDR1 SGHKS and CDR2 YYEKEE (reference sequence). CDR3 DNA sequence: TGTGCCAGCAGCTTGGAGGCTGGCTCCTACAATGAGCAGTTCTTC. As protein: CASSLEAGSYNEQFF.

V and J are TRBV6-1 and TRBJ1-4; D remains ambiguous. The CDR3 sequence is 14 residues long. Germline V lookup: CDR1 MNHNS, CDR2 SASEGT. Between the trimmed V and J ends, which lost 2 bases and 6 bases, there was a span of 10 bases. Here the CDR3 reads CASSEWVVDEKLFF. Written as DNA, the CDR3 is TGTGCCAGCAGTGAATGGGTGGTCGATGAAAAACTGTTTTTT.

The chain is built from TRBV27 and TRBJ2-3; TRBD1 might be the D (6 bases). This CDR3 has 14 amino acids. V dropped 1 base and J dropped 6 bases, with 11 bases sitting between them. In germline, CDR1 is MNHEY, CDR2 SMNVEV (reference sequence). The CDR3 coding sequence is TGTGCCAGCAGTTTATTGGGGGCAACCGATACGCAGTATTTT. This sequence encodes CASSLLGATDTQYF.

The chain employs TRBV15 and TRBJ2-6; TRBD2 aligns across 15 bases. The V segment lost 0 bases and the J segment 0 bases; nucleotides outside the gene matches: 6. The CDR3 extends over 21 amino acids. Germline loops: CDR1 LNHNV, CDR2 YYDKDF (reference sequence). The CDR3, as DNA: TGTGCCACCAGCAGAGATCCCGGACTAGCGGGGGGGGGCTCTGGGGCCAACGTCCTGACTTTC. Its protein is CATSRDPGLAGGGSGANVLTF.

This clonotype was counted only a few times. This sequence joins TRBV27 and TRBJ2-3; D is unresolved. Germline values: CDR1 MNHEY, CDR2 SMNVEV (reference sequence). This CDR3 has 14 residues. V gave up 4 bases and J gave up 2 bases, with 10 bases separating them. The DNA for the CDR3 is TGTGCCAGCAGTTCAATACAACCCACAGATACGCAGTATTTT. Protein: CASSSIQPTDTQYF.

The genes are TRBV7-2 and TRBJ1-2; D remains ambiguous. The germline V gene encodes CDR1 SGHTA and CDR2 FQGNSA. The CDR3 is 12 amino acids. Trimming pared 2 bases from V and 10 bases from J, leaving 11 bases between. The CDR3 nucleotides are TGTGCCAGCAGCTTATGGGGAGGCGACTACACCTTC. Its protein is CASSLWGGDYTF.

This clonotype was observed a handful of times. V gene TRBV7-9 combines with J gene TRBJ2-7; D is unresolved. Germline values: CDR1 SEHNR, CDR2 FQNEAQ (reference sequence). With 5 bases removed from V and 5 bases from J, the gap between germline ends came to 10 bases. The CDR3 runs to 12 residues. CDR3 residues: CASSGVAHEQYF. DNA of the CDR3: TGTGCCAGCAGCGGGGTGGCCCACGAGCAGTACTTC.

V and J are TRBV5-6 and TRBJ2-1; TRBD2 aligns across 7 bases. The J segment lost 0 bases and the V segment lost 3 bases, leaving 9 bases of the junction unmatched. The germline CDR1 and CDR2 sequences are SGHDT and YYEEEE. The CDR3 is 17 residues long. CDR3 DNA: TGTGCCAGCAGCTCCGCCGACGGCGGGGGCTCCTACAATGAGCAGTTCTTC. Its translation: CASSSADGGGSYNEQFF.

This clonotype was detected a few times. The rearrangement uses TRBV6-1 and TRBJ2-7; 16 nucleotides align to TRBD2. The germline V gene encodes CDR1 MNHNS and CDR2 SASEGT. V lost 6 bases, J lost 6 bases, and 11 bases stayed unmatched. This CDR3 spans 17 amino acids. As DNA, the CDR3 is TGTGCCAGCAGCTCCGGGACTAGCGGGGGGGAAATTGCCGAGCAGTACTTC. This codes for CASSSGTSGGEIAEQYF.

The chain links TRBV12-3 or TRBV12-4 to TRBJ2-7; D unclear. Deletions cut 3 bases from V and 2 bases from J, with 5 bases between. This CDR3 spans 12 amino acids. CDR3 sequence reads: CASSFAPYEQYF. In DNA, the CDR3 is TGTGCCAGCAGTTTCGCGCCCTACGAGCAGTACTTC.

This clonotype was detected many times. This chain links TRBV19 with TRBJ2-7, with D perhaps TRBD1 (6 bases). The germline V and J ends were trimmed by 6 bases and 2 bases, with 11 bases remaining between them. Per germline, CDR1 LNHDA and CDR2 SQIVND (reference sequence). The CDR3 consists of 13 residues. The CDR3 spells CASSLTGPYEQYF. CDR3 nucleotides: TGTGCCAGTAGCCTGACAGGCCCCTACGAGCAGTACTTC.

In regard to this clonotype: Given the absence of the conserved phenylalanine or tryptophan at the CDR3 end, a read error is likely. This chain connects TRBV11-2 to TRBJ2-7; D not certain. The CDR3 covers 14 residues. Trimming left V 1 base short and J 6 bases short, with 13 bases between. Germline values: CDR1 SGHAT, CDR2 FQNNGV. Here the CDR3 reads CASSLVQSGLEQYS. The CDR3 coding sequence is TGTGCCAGCAGCTTAGTCCAATCCGGGCTCGAGCAGTACTCC.

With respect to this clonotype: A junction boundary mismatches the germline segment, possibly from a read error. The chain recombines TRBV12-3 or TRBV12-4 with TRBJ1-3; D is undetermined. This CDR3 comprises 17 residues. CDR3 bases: TGTGCCAGCAGTTTTGGCCTAGGACTGTTATCTGGGAACACCATATATTTT. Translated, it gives CASSFGLGLLSGNTIYF.

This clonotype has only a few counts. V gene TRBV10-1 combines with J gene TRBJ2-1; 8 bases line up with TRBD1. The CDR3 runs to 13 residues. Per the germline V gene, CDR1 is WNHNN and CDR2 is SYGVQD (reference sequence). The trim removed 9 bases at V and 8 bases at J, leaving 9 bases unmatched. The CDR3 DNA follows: TGCGCCAGTATCCGACAGGGGAGGCATGAGCAGTTCTTC. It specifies CASIRQGRHEQFF.

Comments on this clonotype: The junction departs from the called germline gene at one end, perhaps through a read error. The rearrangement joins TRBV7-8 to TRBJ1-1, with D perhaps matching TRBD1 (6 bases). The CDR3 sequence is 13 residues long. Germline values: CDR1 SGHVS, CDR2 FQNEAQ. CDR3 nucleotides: TGTGCCCGCAGCTTCAGGGGGAACACTGAAGCTTTCTTT. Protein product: CARSFRGNTEAFF.

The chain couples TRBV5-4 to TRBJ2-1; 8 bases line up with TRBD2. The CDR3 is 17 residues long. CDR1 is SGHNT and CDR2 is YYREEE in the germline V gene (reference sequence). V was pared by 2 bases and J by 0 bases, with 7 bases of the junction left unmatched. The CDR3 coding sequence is TGTGCCAGCAGCTTAGGCCCGGGACTAGGCTCCTACAATGAGCAGTTCTTC. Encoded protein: CASSLGPGLGSYNEQFF.

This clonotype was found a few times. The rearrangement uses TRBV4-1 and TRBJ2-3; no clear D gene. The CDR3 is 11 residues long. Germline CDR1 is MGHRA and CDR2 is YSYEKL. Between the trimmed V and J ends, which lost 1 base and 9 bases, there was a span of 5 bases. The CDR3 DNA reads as TGCGCCAGCAGCCAAGGGGGAACGCAGTATTTT. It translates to CASSQGGTQYF.

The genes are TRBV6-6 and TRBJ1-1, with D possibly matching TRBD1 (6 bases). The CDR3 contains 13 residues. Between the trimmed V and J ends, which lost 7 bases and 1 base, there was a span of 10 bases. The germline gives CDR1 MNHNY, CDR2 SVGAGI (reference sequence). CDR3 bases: TGTGCCAGCAAGAGGGGGAGGAACACTGAAGCTTTCTTT. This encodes CASKRGRNTEAFF.

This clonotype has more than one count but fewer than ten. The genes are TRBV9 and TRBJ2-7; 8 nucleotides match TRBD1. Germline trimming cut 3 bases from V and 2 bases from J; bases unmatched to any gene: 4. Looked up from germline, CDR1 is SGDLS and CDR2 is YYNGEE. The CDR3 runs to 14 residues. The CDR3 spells CASSAGQGPYEQYF. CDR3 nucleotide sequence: TGTGCCAGCAGCGCCGGACAGGGCCCCTACGAGCAGTACTTC.

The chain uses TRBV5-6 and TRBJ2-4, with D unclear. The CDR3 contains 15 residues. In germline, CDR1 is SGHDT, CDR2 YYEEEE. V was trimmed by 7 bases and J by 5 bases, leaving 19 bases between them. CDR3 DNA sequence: TGTGCCAGCTCCGGATACCCCCTTCACGAAAACATTCAGTACTTC. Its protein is CASSGYPLHENIQYF.

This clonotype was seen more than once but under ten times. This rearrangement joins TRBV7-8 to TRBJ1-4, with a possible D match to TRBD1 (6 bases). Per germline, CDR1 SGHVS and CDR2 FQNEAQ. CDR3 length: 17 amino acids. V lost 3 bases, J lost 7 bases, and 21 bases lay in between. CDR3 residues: CASSLGTGGAGGEKLFF. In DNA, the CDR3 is TGTGCCAGCAGCTTGGGGACCGGGGGGGCCGGAGGTGAAAAACTGTTTTTT.

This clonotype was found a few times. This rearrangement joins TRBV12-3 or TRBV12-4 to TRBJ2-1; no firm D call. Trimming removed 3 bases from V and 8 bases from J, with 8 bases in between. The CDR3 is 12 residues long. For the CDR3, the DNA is TGTGCCAGCAGTTTTGTCTCCGATGAGCAGTTCTTC. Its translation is CASSFVSDEQFF.

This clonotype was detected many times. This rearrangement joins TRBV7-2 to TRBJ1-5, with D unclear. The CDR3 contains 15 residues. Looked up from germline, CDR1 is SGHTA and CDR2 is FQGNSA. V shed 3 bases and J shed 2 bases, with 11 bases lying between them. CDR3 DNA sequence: TGTGCCAGCAGCTTCGGACCCCCCGGCAATCAGCCCCAGCATTTT. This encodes CASSFGPPGNQPQHF.

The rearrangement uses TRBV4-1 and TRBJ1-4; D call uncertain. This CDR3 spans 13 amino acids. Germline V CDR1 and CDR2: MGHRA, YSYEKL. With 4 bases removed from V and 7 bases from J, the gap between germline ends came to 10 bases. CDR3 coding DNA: TGCGCCAGCAGCCCCCTTTATGCTGAAAAACTGTTTTTT. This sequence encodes CASSPLYAEKLFF.

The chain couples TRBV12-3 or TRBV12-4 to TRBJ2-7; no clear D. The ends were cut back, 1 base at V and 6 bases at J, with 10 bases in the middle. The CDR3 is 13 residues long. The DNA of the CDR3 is TGTGCCAGCAGTTTAGGTCGGACGGCCGAGCAGTACTTC. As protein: CASSLGRTAEQYF.

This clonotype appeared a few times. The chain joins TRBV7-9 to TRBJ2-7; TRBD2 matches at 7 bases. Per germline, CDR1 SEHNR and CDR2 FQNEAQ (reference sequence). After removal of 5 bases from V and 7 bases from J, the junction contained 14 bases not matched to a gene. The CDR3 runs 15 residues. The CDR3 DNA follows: TGTGCCAGCAGCCCCCGGTCGGGGGGACCCGAAGAGCAGTACTTC. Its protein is CASSPRSGGPEEQYF. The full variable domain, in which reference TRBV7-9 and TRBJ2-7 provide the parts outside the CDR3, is DTGVSQNPRHKITKRGQNVTFRCDPISEHNRLYWYRQTLGQGPEFLTYFQNEAQLEKSRLLSDRFSAERPKGSFSTLEIQRTEQGDSAMYLCASSPRSGGPEEQYFGPGTRLTVT.

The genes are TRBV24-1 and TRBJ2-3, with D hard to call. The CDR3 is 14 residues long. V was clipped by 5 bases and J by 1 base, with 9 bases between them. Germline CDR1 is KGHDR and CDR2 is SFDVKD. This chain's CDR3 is CATSGGFGTDTQYF. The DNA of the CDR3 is TGTGCCACCAGTGGTGGCTTTGGCACAGATACGCAGTATTTT.